This T cell receptor (beta chain) comes out of a study of blood T cell repertoires in COVID-19. V lost 1 base and J 5 bases, leaving 13 bases between the germline ends. Germline V CDR1 and CDR2: SGHDT, YYEEEE. The CDR3 is 14 amino acids. Here immunoSEQ multiplex PCR was the method, and the copy in TCRdb shows in-frame clones only, minus some. Here the sample spans 20,000 to 25,000 clones, 70% to 90% being singletons. The sequencing sample was made of peripheral blood. The V gene is TRBV5-6, the J gene TRBJ2-7; a weak D match, TRBD1 (6 bases). The TCR comes from a human donor in a cohort sampled during active COVID-19. The donor label of this sample is uncertain. CDR3 in amino acids: CASSLPGDKNEQYF. The CDR3 DNA reads TGTGCCAGCAGCTTGCCAGGGGATAAGAACGAGCAGTACTTC.